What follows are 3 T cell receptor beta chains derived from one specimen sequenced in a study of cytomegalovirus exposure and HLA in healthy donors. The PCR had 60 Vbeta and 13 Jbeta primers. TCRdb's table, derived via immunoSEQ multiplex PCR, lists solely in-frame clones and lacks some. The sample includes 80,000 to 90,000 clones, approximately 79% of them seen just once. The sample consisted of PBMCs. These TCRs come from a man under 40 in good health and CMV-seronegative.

DNA of the CDR3: TGTGCCAGCAGCTTGGCCGCAGGGAATGGCTACACCTTC. It yields the protein CASSLAAGNGYTF. The chain uses TRBV5-6 and TRBJ1-2, with a tentative D call TRBD1 (5 bases). Per the germline V gene, CDR1 is SGHDT and CDR2 is YYEEEE. V lost 0 bases and J lost 6, with 9 bases in between. The CDR3 has 13 amino acids.

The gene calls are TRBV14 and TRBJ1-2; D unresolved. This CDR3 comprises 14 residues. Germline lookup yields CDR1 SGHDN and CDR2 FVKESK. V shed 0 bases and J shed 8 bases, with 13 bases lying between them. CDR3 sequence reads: CASSQERAVGGYTF. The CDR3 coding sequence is TGTGCCAGCAGCCAAGAGAGGGCGGTTGGCGGCTACACCTTC. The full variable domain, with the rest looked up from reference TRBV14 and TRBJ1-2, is EAGVTQFPSHSVIEKGQTVTLRCDPISGHDNLYWYRRVMGKEIKFLLHFVKESKQDESGMPNNRFLAERTGGTYSTLKVQPAELEDSGVYFCASSQERAVGGYTFGSGTRLTVV.

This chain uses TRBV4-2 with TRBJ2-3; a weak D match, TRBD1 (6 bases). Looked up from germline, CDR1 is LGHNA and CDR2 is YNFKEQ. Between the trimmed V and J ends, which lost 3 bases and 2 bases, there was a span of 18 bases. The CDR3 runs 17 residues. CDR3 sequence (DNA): TGTGCCAGCAGCCAGTACGCGCAGGGGCCCTCCACAGATACGCAGTATTTT. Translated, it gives CASSQYAQGPSTDTQYF.